Below, 32 T cell receptor beta chains from the same sample are listed, as sequenced in a study of blood T cell repertoires in COVID-19. Sequenced by immunoSEQ multiplex PCR; TCRdb stores in-frame clones only, minus some. The sample lists 200,000 to 250,000 clones; roughly nine tenths were seen once. Sequenced material: peripheral blood. The receptor set was obtained from a woman aged 50 to 60 with COVID-19, enrolled during active disease.

This chain uses TRBV6-2 or TRBV6-3 with TRBJ2-3; 10 bases agree with TRBD2. J gave up 3 bases and V 2 bases, and 5 bases lay outside the gene matches. Germline lookup yields CDR1 MNHEY and CDR2 SVGEGT. The CDR3 loop spans 16 amino acids. CDR3 coding DNA: TGTGCCAGCAGTTACACGAGGACTAGCGGTACAGATACGCAGTATTTT. It yields the protein CASSYTRTSGTDTQYF.

Only one count was recorded for this clone. This chain uses TRBV3-1 (or the pseudogene TRBV3-2) with TRBJ2-1, with 7 positions matching TRBD1. Germline V gene lookup returns CDR1 LGHDT and CDR2 YNNKEL (reference sequence). After removal of 0 bases from V and 4 bases from J, the junction contained 12 bases not matched to a gene. The CDR3 contains 18 residues. CDR3 sequence: CASSQDRQGRGLYNEQFF. CDR3 DNA: TGTGCCAGCAGCCAAGACCGACAGGGCCGAGGGCTTTACAATGAGCAGTTCTTC.

The gene calls are TRBV5-1 and TRBJ2-2; 13 nucleotides match TRBD2. Germline V gene sequence: CDR1 SGHRS, CDR2 YFSETQ. V gave up 1 base and J gave up 0 bases; unmatched junction bases: 3. The CDR3 length is 18 residues. This CDR3 is CASSLLGTSGANTGELFF. Here the CDR3 DNA reads TGCGCCAGCAGCTTGTTAGGGACTAGCGGGGCGAACACCGGGGAGCTGTTTTTT.

This clone has only one observation. The rearrangement joins TRBV18 to TRBJ2-5; D is perhaps TRBD1 (6 bases). CDR1 is KGHSH, CDR2 LQKENI, per germline. The CDR3 is made up of 20 amino acids. V was trimmed by 2 bases and J by 0 bases, leaving 25 bases between them. CDR3 nucleotides: TGTGCCAGCTCACCAAGCCGGAGGCCCGGGGCAGGGGCCGACCAAGAGACCCAGTACTTC. Translation gives CASSPSRRPGAGADQETQYF.

The J gene is TRBJ1-5, the V gene TRBV27, with 7 bases matching TRBD1. V lost 5 bases and J lost 4; bases outside the gene matches: 5. CDR1 and CDR2 from the germline V gene are MNHEY and SMNVEV (reference sequence). The CDR3 runs to 14 residues. DNA for the CDR3: TGTGCCAGCAGTCTCGACAGGGCAAATCAGCCCCAGCATTTT. Protein sequence: CASSLDRANQPQHF.

This chain connects TRBV5-1 to TRBJ2-6; 7 bases fit TRBD1. Germline loops: CDR1 SGHRS, CDR2 YFSETQ. V shed 1 base, J shed 0 bases, and the junction held 4 bases outside the gene matches. CDR3 size: 17 residues. In DNA, the CDR3 is TGCGCCAGCAGCTTGTTACAGGGGCTCTCTGGGGCCAACGTCCTGACTTTC. It yields the protein CASSLLQGLSGANVLTF.

The chain recombines TRBV5-4 with TRBJ2-3, with 7 bases identical to TRBD1. The junction had 7 bases not matched to a gene; V was cut back by 1 base and J by 2 bases. The CDR3 is 16 residues long. Germline V CDR1 and CDR2: SGHNT, YYREEE (reference sequence). In nucleotides, the CDR3 is TGTGCCAGCAGCTTGTCCTTGACAGGGACCACAGATACGCAGTATTTT. Translated, it gives CASSLSLTGTTDTQYF.

The CDR3 DNA is TGTGCCAGCCGGGTCGGACAGTATGGCTACACCTTC. Protein product: CASRVGQYGYTF. This chain joins TRBV2 and TRBJ1-2; D is perhaps TRBD1 (6 bases). The CDR3 is made up of 12 amino acids. CDR1 and CDR2 (germline): SNHLY, FYNNEI. V lost 8 bases, J lost 5 bases, and 12 bases lay in between.

The chain has TRBV12-5 and TRBJ2-3; 12 bases fit TRBD1. This CDR3 spans 18 amino acids. J was trimmed by 5 bases and V by 1 base; bases with no gene match: 10. The V gene's germline CDR1 is LGHNT and CDR2 FRNRAP. CDR3 nucleotide sequence: TGTGCTAGTGGTTTGGCCTCCGGGACAGGGGGCGCGGGAGATACGCAGTATTTT. Translation gives CASGLASGTGGAGDTQYF.

A remark on this clone: A junction boundary mismatches the germline segment, possibly from a read error. This chain connects TRBV18 to TRBJ1-1; weak D call: TRBD1 (5 bases). CDR3 size: 11 residues. Germline V gives CDR1 KGHSH, CDR2 LQKENI. The CDR3, as DNA: TGTGCCAGCTCACCGGGGGGAAAAGGGGACTTT. Protein sequence: CASSPGGKGDF.

The CDR3 sequence is CASRSAGGITEAFF. CDR3 in DNA: TGTGCCAGTAGATCGGCAGGGGGCATTACTGAAGCTTTCTTT. The genes are TRBV19 and TRBJ1-1, with 8 bases aligning to TRBD1. The length of the CDR3 is 14 residues. The germline V gene has CDR1 LNHDA and CDR2 SQIVND (reference sequence). V lost 6 bases, J lost 5 bases, and 8 bases stayed unmatched.

The rearrangement uses TRBV7-9 and TRBJ2-7; weak D call: TRBD1 (6 bases). This CDR3 comprises 13 residues. V was shortened by 5 bases and J by 3 bases, with 11 bases between the two germline ends. Germline lookup yields CDR1 SEHNR and CDR2 FQNEAQ (reference sequence). CDR3 residues: CASSVRDNYEQYF. As DNA, the CDR3 is TGTGCCAGCAGCGTCCGGGACAACTACGAGCAGTACTTC.

This clone was seen just once. This sequence joins TRBV27 and TRBJ1-2, with D possibly being TRBD1 (5 bases). The CDR3 extends over 15 amino acids. The V gene's germline CDR1 is MNHEY and CDR2 SMNVEV (reference sequence). V was clipped by 0 bases and J by 2 bases, with 10 bases between them. CDR3 coding DNA: TGTGCCAGCAGTTTATCGATTGGGGGGAACTATGGCTACACCTTC. Translated, it gives CASSLSIGGNYGYTF.

The chain employs TRBV10-3 and TRBJ2-1; tentative D call: TRBD2 (6 bases). CDR3 size: 15 residues. Looked up from germline, CDR1 is ENHRY and CDR2 is SYGVKD. Trimming left V 2 bases short and J 6 bases short, with 14 bases between. The CDR3 DNA reads as TGTGCCATCAGTGAGACGCTTGTCGGGGGCAATGAGCAGTTCTTC. Residues: CAISETLVGGNEQFF.

In this sample, this clone turned up once. The gene calls are TRBV18 and TRBJ2-1, with 7 bases matching TRBD2. Trimming cost V 0 bases and J 2 bases; bases outside gene matches: 4. Germline lookup yields CDR1 KGHSH and CDR2 LQKENI. The CDR3 is 16 amino acids. This chain's CDR3 is CASSPPAGVTYNEQFF. For the CDR3, the DNA is TGTGCCAGCTCACCACCGGCGGGGGTCACCTACAATGAGCAGTTCTTC.

The chain recombines TRBV5-4 with TRBJ1-1; 7 nucleotides match TRBD1. CDR3 size: 14 residues. The junction had 5 bases not matched to a gene; V was cut back by 4 bases and J by 2 bases. Germline lookup yields CDR1 SGHNT and CDR2 YYREEE (reference sequence). CDR3 in DNA: TGTGCCAGCAGCCCGCGGACAGGTAACACTGAAGCTTTCTTT. Translating gives CASSPRTGNTEAFF.

The gene calls are TRBV5-5 and TRBJ1-3, with TRBD1 as a possible D gene (5 bases). V was clipped by 3 bases and J by 0 bases, with 16 bases between them. Germline loops: CDR1 SGHKS, CDR2 YYEKEE (reference sequence). The CDR3 totals 17 residues. Here the CDR3 DNA reads TGTGCCAGCAGCTCGCGGGGAGGGGAAGGCTCTGGAAACACCATATATTTT. It is translated as CASSSRGGEGSGNTIYF.

This clone was seen just once. V usage is TRBV15 and J usage is TRBJ2-7; 8 bases are shared with TRBD2. V shed 0 bases and J 7 bases; nucleotides not matched to a gene: 2. There are 13 residues in the CDR3. CDR1 and CDR2 from the germline V gene are LNHNV and YYDKDF (reference sequence). The CDR3 region has the DNA TGTGCCACCAGCAGAGAGTCGGGGGGGGAGCAGTACGTC. Amino acid sequence: CATSRESGGEQYV.

V and J are TRBV6-5 and TRBJ2-7; maybe TRBD2 (5 bases). Trimming pared 3 bases from V and 8 bases from J, leaving 11 bases between. The CDR3 runs to 12 residues. Germline CDR1 MNHEY, CDR2 SVGAGI. The CDR3 loop reads CASSYQTGKQYF. As DNA, the CDR3 is TGTGCCAGCAGTTATCAGACGGGAAAGCAGTACTTC.

This chain connects TRBV6-5 to TRBJ1-5, with 9 bases matching TRBD1. V shed 5 bases and J 0 bases; nucleotides not matched to a gene: 2. This CDR3 comprises 15 residues. The germline V gene encodes CDR1 MNHEY and CDR2 SVGAGI. As DNA, the CDR3 is TGTGCCAGCAGTACGACAGGGGGTAGCAATCAGCCCCAGCATTTT. It yields the protein CASSTTGGSNQPQHF.

The V call is TRBV5-6, the J call TRBJ2-3; D gene uncertain. Germline V gene sequence: CDR1 SGHDT, CDR2 YYEEEE. The germline V and J ends were trimmed by 1 base and 4 bases, with 7 bases remaining between them. CDR3 size: 13 residues. The CDR3: CASSLSAADTQYF. The CDR3 DNA is TGTGCCAGCAGCTTGAGTGCAGCAGATACGCAGTATTTT.

This clone turned up a few times. V and J are TRBV7-9 and TRBJ1-3; tentatively, D is TRBD1 (6 bases). This CDR3 region has 16 residues. CDR1 is SEHNR, CDR2 FQNEAQ, per germline (reference sequence). Trimming left V 5 bases short and J 0 bases short, with 14 bases between. CDR3: CASSPDSFSSGNTIYF. CDR3 nucleotides: TGTGCCAGCAGCCCGGACAGTTTTTCCTCTGGAAACACCATATATTTT.

The chain combines TRBV11-2 with TRBJ1-2; D remains unclear. Germline CDR1 and CDR2: SGHAT and FQNNGV. Trimming left V 4 bases short and J 1 base short, with 10 bases between. This CDR3 contains 14 residues. CDR3 protein: CASSSVRNNYGYTF. The DNA of the CDR3 is TGTGCCAGCAGCTCAGTCAGGAATAACTATGGCTACACCTTC.

The chain uses TRBV4-1 and TRBJ2-1; the D gene is possibly TRBD1 (6 bases). The CDR3 contains 15 residues. CDR1 is MGHRA, CDR2 YSYEKL, per germline. Trimming cost V 0 bases and J 3 bases, with 9 bases left between them. Written as DNA, the CDR3 is TGCGCCAGCAGCCAAGAAACAGGGTTCTACAATGAGCAGTTCTTC. Its protein is CASSQETGFYNEQFF.

CDR3 in amino acids: CASSRTSGGIADTQYF. The CDR3, as DNA: TGTGCCAGCAGCCGGACTAGCGGGGGGATCGCAGATACGCAGTATTTT. The genes are TRBV7-8 and TRBJ2-3, with 14 nucleotides matching TRBD2. The germline V gene encodes CDR1 SGHVS and CDR2 FQNEAQ. Unmatched junction bases numbered 5, after V lost 5 bases and J lost 4 bases. The CDR3 extends over 16 amino acids.

The V and J genes are TRBV28 and TRBJ2-5, with TRBD2 matching over 7 bases. This CDR3 contains 15 residues. CDR1 and CDR2 (germline): MDHEN, SYDVKM. Trimming cost V 1 base and J 5 bases; bases outside gene matches: 7. CDR3 loop: CASSLSQGGRETQYF. CDR3 DNA sequence: TGTGCCAGCAGTTTATCCCAGGGAGGGAGGGAGACCCAGTACTTC.

V and J are TRBV19 and TRBJ1-3; perhaps TRBD1 as D (5 bases). CDR1 is LNHDA and CDR2 is SQIVND in the germline V gene (reference sequence). The germline V and J ends were trimmed by 4 bases and 0 bases, with 7 bases remaining between them. The CDR3 spans 14 residues. Here the CDR3 DNA reads TGTGCCAGTAGTACACAGGTCTCTGGAAACACCATATATTTT. It translates to CASSTQVSGNTIYF.

V usage is TRBV10-2 and J usage is TRBJ2-3; TRBD2 might be the D (6 bases). The CDR3 is 14 residues long. Germline V gives CDR1 WSHSY, CDR2 SAAADI. V was pared by 4 bases and J by 0 bases, with 8 bases between. The CDR3 nucleotides are TGCGCCAGCAGTGGGGACTTTAGCACAGATACGCAGTATTTT. Translation gives CASSGDFSTDTQYF.

The rearrangement uses TRBV28 and TRBJ1-1, with 7 bases lining up with TRBD1. This CDR3 region has 14 residues. With V trimmed by 6 bases and J by 3 bases, 7 bases remained unmatched. Germline lookup yields CDR1 MDHEN and CDR2 SYDVKM. CDR3 loop: CASRLTGVYTEAFF. CDR3 in DNA: TGTGCCAGCAGGCTAACAGGGGTCTACACTGAAGCTTTCTTT.

V gene TRBV7-8 combines with J gene TRBJ2-6, with 9 bases aligning to TRBD1. V was pared by 1 base and J by 0 bases, with 4 bases of the junction left unmatched. The germline V gene encodes CDR1 SGHVS and CDR2 FQNEAQ. CDR3 length: 18 amino acids. In nucleotides, the CDR3 is TGTGCCAGCAGCTTAGGATACAGGGGGCTCTCTGGGGCCAACGTCCTGACTTTC. Translated: CASSLGYRGLSGANVLTF.

This sequence joins TRBV3-1 (or the pseudogene TRBV3-2) and TRBJ1-4, with 10 nucleotides matching TRBD1. Unmatched junction bases numbered 4, after V lost 4 bases and J lost 5 bases. CDR1 and CDR2 (germline): LGHDT, YNNKEL (reference sequence). The CDR3 loop spans 15 amino acids. CDR3 sequence: CASSPGTGVNEKLFF. In DNA, the CDR3 is TGTGCCAGCAGCCCTGGGACAGGGGTAAATGAAAAACTGTTTTTT.

This chain uses TRBV7-9 with TRBJ2-1; the D is unclear. CDR3 length equals 15 residues. Per the germline V gene, CDR1 is SEHNR and CDR2 is FQNEAQ (reference sequence). The V and J ends lost 3 bases and 3 bases respectively, with 12 bases between them. Here the CDR3 reads CASSFTTLLYNEQFF. DNA for the CDR3: TGTGCCAGCAGCTTTACTACCTTACTCTACAATGAGCAGTTCTTC.